This TCR beta chain was observed in a study of cytomegalovirus exposure and HLA in healthy donors. Germline V lookup: CDR1 SEHNR, CDR2 FQNEAQ (reference sequence). Trimming left V 1 base short and J 3 bases short, with 9 bases between. The CDR3 sequence is 15 residues long. It was with 60 Vbeta and 13 Jbeta primers that the PCR ran. Clones were sequenced by immunoSEQ multiplex PCR, and TCRdb holds only the in-frame ones, with some missing. This table has more than 100,000 clones, 75% to 90% appearing once. The rearrangement joins TRBV7-9 to TRBJ1-4, with TRBD1 as a possible D gene (6 bases). The sequenced material came from PBMCs. The TCR comes from a woman aged 50 to 60 in good health and CMV-seropositive. The CDR3 nucleotides are TGTGCCAGCAGCTTAGGGGGGCCCTCTAATGAAAAACTGTTTTTT. Translating it yields CASSLGGPSNEKLFF.